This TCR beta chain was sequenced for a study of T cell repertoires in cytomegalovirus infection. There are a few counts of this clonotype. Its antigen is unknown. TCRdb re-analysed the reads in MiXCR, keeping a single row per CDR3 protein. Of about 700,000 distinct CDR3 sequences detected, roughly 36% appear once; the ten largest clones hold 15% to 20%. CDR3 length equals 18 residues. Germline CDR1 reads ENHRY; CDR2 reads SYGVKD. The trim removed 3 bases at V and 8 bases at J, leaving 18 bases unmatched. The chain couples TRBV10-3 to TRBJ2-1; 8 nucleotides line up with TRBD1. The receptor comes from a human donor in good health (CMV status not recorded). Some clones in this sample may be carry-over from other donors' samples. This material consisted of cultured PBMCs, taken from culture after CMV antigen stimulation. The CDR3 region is CAISDQPARTGTGDEQFF. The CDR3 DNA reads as TGTGCCATCAGTGACCAGCCGGCCCGGACAGGGACGGGCGATGAGCAGTTCTTC.